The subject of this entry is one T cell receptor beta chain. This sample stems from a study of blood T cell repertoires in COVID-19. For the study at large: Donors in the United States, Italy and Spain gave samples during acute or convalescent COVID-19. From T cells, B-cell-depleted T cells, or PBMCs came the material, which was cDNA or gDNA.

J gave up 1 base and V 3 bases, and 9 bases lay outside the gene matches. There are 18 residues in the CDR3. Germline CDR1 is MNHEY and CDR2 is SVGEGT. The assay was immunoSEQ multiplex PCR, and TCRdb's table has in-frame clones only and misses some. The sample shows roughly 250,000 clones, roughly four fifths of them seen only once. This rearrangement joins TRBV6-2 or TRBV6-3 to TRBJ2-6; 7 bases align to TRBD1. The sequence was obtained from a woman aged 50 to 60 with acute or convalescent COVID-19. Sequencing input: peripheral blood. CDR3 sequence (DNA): TGTGCCAGCAGTTATTTAGGGACAGCCTATTCTGGGGCCAACGTCCTGACTTTC. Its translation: CASSYLGTAYSGANVLTF.